This T cell receptor beta chain came from a study of shared clonotypes between healthy human individuals. In the study's own analysis: Filtering differed because ImmunoSEQ produced junction-only sequences that carried no quality scores. Using immunoSEQ multiplex PCR, the repertoire was profiled, and TCRdb retains in-frame clones only, with some absent. The DNA was the basis for D and trimming; V, J and clone size are from that table. The sample contains around 2,100,000 clones, 85% to 95% of which appear only once. Points from the study as a whole: On the whole, naive subsets had larger estimated richness than memory subsets had.

Points on this clone: The antigen is not known.

Terminally differentiated effector memory CD45RA+ cells were excluded by CCR7 positive selection of CD45RO-negative cells. V trimming: 4 bases; J trimming: 3 bases; junction bases outside the gene matches: 7. Germline loops: CDR1 SGHDT, CDR2 YYEEEE. The CDR3 runs to 14 residues. The specimen sequenced was naive CD8+ T cells sorted from blood. V and J are TRBV5-6 and TRBJ2-7; 7 bases are shared with TRBD1. The receptor's source is a man in his late teens or twenties in good health. CDR3 coding DNA: TGTGCCAGCAGCCCCCGGGACAGAAGCTACGAGCAGTACTTC. Translation gives CASSPRDRSYEQYF.